These T cell receptor beta chains were read from a single sample in a study of T cells expressing NK-cell markers. TCRdb re-called the 5' RACE reads and shows each CDR3 protein once, DNA omitted. This sample contains about 460,000 distinct CDR3 sequences. The sample comprised blood T cells: a sorted CD56 or NKG2C T cell subset, CD4+ or CD8+ T cells, or bulk PBMC T cells (not recorded which). The receptors stem from a woman between 45 and 65 years old in good health. Each CDR3 is given with its conserved first and last residue. The order of the fields is V gene, J gene, CDR3 protein.

v_call: TRBV29-1
j_call: TRBJ1-2
cdr3_aa: CSVLTVNYGYTF

v_call: TRBV29-1
j_call: TRBJ2-1
cdr3_aa: CSGGTGASSRFNEQFF

v_call: TRBV12-3/TRBV12-4
j_call: TRBJ1-5
cdr3_aa: CASSFNGEGQPQHF

v_call: TRBV7-3
j_call: TRBJ2-3
cdr3_aa: CASSLNARGSDTQYF

v_call: TRBV9
j_call: TRBJ2-3
cdr3_aa: CASSVVAGRGTDTQYF

v_call: TRBV3-1
j_call: TRBJ1-2
cdr3_aa: CASSQPGGQGNYGYTF

v_call: TRBV5-1
j_call: TRBJ2-3
cdr3_aa: CASSFTSSAPDTQYF

v_call: TRBV11-1
j_call: TRBJ2-1
cdr3_aa: CASSSLRARNLNNEQFF

v_call: TRBV29-1
j_call: TRBJ1-1
cdr3_aa: CSYRRGGSNTEAFF

v_call: TRBV6-1
j_call: TRBJ1-2
cdr3_aa: CASSERASLAPGYTF

v_call: TRBV7-9
j_call: TRBJ1-4
cdr3_aa: CASSLSSGPGEKLFF

v_call: TRBV3-1
j_call: TRBJ2-1
cdr3_aa: CASSQLLADHNEQFF

v_call: TRBV7-9
j_call: TRBJ1-4
cdr3_aa: CASSPDRVPEKLFF

v_call: TRBV2
j_call: TRBJ2-6
cdr3_aa: CASSEQGAGANVLTF

v_call: TRBV6-2/TRBV6-3
j_call: TRBJ2-1
cdr3_aa: CASSLFSGDNEQFF

v_call: TRBV7-6
j_call: TRBJ1-1
cdr3_aa: CASSSIRGERTEAFF

v_call: TRBV27
j_call: TRBJ2-1
cdr3_aa: CASSLDRQGLTYNEQFF

v_call: TRBV25-1
j_call: TRBJ2-5
cdr3_aa: CASSEFRGQETQYF